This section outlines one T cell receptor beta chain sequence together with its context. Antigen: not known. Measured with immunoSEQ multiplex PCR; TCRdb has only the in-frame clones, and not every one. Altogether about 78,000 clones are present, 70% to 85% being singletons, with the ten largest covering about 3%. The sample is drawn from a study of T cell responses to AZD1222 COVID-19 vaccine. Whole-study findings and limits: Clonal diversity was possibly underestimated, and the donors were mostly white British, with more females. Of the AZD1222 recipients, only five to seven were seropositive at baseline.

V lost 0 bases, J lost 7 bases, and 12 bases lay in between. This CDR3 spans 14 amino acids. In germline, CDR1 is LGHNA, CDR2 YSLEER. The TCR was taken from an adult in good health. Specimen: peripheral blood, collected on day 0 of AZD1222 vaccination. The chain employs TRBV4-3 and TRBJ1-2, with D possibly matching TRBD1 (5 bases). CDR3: CASSQDRGEAGYTF. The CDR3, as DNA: TGCGCCAGCAGCCAAGATCGAGGGGAGGCTGGCTACACCTTC.